The clone carrying this T cell receptor (beta chain) was seen only a few times. Its antigen is as yet unknown. The data derive from a study of beta chain features in type 1 diabetes. Study-level points and caveats: Naive, central memory and Treg TCRB repertoires seemed to resemble each other more closely in patients than they did in healthy donors.

Expressed TCRB transcripts got sequenced, as all isolated RNA was reverse transcribed. Some clones are missing from TCRdb's copy, which holds only in-frame ones; the method was immunoSEQ multiplex PCR. The repertoire includes hundreds of thousands of clones, 14% of them detected once, and approximately 0.035% sits in the top ten. The germline V gene has CDR1 SGHTA and CDR2 FQGNSA. The V and J ends lost 5 bases and 3 bases respectively, with 14 bases between them. The CDR3 runs 15 residues. The J gene is TRBJ1-5, the V gene TRBV7-2; perhaps TRBD1 as D (5 bases). This receptor was obtained from a man younger than 45 in good health. The sequencing input was naive CD4+ T cells from blood. CDR3 DNA sequence: TGTGCCAGCAGCCCCGTGGGGGGTTCCAATCAGCCCCAGCATTTT. Its translation is CASSPVGGSNQPQHF. The full variable domain, completed using reference TRBV7-2 and TRBJ1-5, is GAGVSQSPSNKVTEKGKDVELRCDPISGHTALYWYRQSLGQGLEFLIYFQGNSAPDKSGLPSDRFSAERTGGSVSTLTIQRTQQEDSAVYLCASSPVGGSNQPQHFGDGTRLSIL.